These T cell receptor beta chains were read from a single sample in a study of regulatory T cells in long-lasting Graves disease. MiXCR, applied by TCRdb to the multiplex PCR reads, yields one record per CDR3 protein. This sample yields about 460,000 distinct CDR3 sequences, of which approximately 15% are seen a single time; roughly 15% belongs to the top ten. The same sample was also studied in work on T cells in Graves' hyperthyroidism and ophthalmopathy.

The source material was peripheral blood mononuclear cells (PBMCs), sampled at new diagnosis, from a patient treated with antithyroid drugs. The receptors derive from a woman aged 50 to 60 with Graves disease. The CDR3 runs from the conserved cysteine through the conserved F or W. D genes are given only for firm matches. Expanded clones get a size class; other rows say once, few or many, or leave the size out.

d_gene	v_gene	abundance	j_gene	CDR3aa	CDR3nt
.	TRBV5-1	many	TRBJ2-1	CASSPSVAVNEQFF	TGCGCCAGCAGCCCCTCCGTAGCGGTCAATGAGCAGTTCTTC
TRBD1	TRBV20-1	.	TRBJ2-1	CSARDTLDRVYEQFF	TGCAGTGCTAGAGATACATTGGACAGGGTGTACGAGCAGTTCTTC
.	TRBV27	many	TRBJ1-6	CASASGAIYNSPLHF	TGTGCCAGCGCCTCAGGGGCAATTTATAATTCACCCCTCCACTTT
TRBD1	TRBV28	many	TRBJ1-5	CASRGTGGGYSNQPQHF	TGTGCCAGCAGAGGTACAGGGGGGGGTTATAGCAATCAGCCCCAGCATTTT
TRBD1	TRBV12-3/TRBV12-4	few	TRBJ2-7	CASNHPGTGIYEQYF	TGTGCCAGCAATCACCCCGGGACAGGGATCTACGAGCAGTACTTC
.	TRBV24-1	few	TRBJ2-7	CATTPKVSNGQYF	TGTGCCACCACCCCGAAGGTGTCCAACGGGCAGTACTTC
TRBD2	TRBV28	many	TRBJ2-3	CASSLYTSGLGTDTQYF	TGTGCCAGCAGTTTGTATACTAGCGGCCTCGGCACAGATACGCAGTATTTT
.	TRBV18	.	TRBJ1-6	CASSPRERWDNSPLHF	TGTGCCAGCTCACCTCGAGAACGGTGGGATAATTCACCCCTCCACTTT
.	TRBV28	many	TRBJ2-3	CASKTSSLGSDTQYF	TGTGCCAGCAAAACTAGTTCTTTAGGGTCAGATACGCAGTATTTT
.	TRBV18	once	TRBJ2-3	CASSPRLSQGTDTQYF	TGTGCCAGCTCACCAAGGTTGTCCCAGGGCACAGATACGCAGTATTTT
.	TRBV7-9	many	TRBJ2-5	CASSSRRDKLLETQYF	TGTGCCAGCAGCTCACGACGGGACAAATTGTTAGAGACCCAGTACTTC
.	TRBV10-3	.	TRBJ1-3	CAIGGGRGSSGNTIYF	TGTGCCATCGGGGGCGGCCGGGGGAGCTCTGGAAACACCATATATTTT
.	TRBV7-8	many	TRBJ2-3	CASSFFPDTQYF	TGTGCCAGCAGCTTTTTTCCTGATACGCAGTATTTT
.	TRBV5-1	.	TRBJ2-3	CASSLGKITDTQYF	TGCGCCAGCAGCTTGGGTAAAATCACAGATACGCAGTATTTT
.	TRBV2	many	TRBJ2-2	CASSAGNANTGELFF	TGTGCCAGCAGCGCCGGGAACGCGAACACCGGGGAGCTGTTTTTT
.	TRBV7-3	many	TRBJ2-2	CASSPSLIGELFF	TGTGCCAGCAGCCCAAGTCTGATCGGGGAGCTGTTTTTT
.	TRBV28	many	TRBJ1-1	CASGRDTEAFF	TGTGCCAGCGGAAGAGACACTGAAGCTTTCTTT
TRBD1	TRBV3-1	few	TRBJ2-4	CASSQVYPGQGANIQYF	TGTGCCAGCAGCCAAGTCTACCCGGGACAGGGGGCGAACATTCAGTACTTC
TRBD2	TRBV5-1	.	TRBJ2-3	CASSIAGTSGTDTQYF	TGCGCCAGCAGCATCGCCGGGACTAGCGGCACAGATACGCAGTATTTT
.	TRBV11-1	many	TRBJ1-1	CASSLDGRAAEAFF	TGTGCCAGCAGCTTAGACGGCAGGGCGGCTGAAGCTTTCTTT
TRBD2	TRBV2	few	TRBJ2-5	CASRDGPTSRGETQYF	TGTGCCAGCAGGGACGGACCGACTAGCCGGGGGGAGACCCAGTACTTC
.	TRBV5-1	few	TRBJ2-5	CASSFDRPRETQYF	TGCGCCAGCAGCTTTGACCGCCCCCGGGAGACCCAGTACTTC